The TCR beta chain under discussion was sequenced for a study of T cell responses to AZD1222 COVID-19 vaccine. Whole-study results and caveats: Regions 160-218 and 743-854 held dominance among vaccine-associated CD4 TCRs, which spanned spike. Reports indicate that nearly half of spike-specific TCRs are directed at unmutated variant regions. Clonal diversity may have been underestimated, and the donors were mostly white British, with more females than males.

The analysis combined second doses at about 4 or about 12 weeks. With regard to this clone: The antigen is undetermined.

CDR1 is MNHEY and CDR2 is SVGAGI in the germline V gene. This CDR3 region has 13 residues. V shed 5 bases and J shed 8 bases, with 15 bases lying between them. The data were produced by immunoSEQ multiplex PCR, yet TCRdb's version contains in-frame clones alone and is incomplete. This table has 150,000 to 200,000 clones, approximately 93% appearing once. The receptor comes from an adult who received the AZD1222 COVID-19 vaccine. The sequenced sample was peripheral blood, obtained 28 days after the second AZD1222 dose. The chain couples TRBV6-5 to TRBJ1-2; D uncertain. CDR3 nucleotides: TGTGCCAGCAGTCCGACACCATTCGACGGCTACACCTTC. Translating it yields CASSPTPFDGYTF.